This note documents a single T cell receptor beta chain sequence. Antigen: not known. Trimming cost V 2 bases and J 5 bases; bases outside gene matches: 3. The CDR3 spans 14 residues. Germline V lookup: CDR1 ENHRY, CDR2 SYGVKD. This specimen belongs to a study of OX40 agonist ivuxolimab in advanced cancers. At the level of the study: Earlier treatment with anti-PD-1, anti-PD-L1 or anti-CTLA-4 was permitted, and over 35% had received some. In three patients, partial responses were observed, one with hepatocellular carcinoma and two with cutaneous melanoma.

Study-wide results and caveats: CD4+ and CD8+ blood T cells expanded clonally by week 6 at 0.1 to 3.0 mg/kg.

TCRdb keeps only in-frame clones here, not all; method: immunoSEQ multiplex PCR. This sample has about 33,000 clones, with roughly 84% found just once. This TCR derives from an adult with an advanced solid tumor such as melanoma, head and neck, liver or kidney cancer. The specimen was CD4+ or CD8+ T cells sorted from blood, collected in a trial of the OX40 agonist ivuxolimab. The rearrangement uses TRBV10-3 and TRBJ2-7; 10 bases are shared with TRBD2. The CDR3 sequence: CAISEVTSGHEQYF. CDR3 DNA: TGTGCCATCAGTGAGGTGACTAGCGGGCACGAGCAGTACTTC.